Below, one T cell receptor beta chain is given with its context. The antigen remains unidentified. The record originates from a study of blood T cells in healthy people across ages. On the study more broadly: Capture via template switching afforded approximately one barcoded beta molecule per two T cells.

At least 5.5 micrograms of total RNA were extracted per sample. The ends were cut back, 2 bases at V and 3 bases at J, with 11 bases in the middle. Germline V gene lookup returns CDR1 MNHNS and CDR2 SASEGT. The CDR3 sequence is 14 residues long. Broader study findings: Roughly linear age-related decline in beta diversity appeared, significant by age roughly 40. Both naive CD4+ cell counts and diversity were greater in long-lived donors than in aged donors.

Combining a sample-barcoded 5' primer with a J-beta primer mix, a second PCR ran for roughly 7 to 12 cycles. TCRdb fed the 5' RACE reads into MiXCR, producing one record per CDR3 protein. Of about 1.4 million distinct CDR3 sequences in the sample, roughly 59% were seen once. This receptor was taken from a man aged 18-30 years in good health. The chain links TRBV6-1 to TRBJ2-7; D is uncertain. Specimen: blood. The CDR3 is CASSEQRQYYEQYF. The CDR3 DNA follows: TGTGCCAGCAGTGAACAAAGGCAGTACTACGAGCAGTACTTC.